This section outlines one TCR beta chain sequence together with its context. These data originate in a study of T cell changes during pregnancy in multiple sclerosis. Clones were read by immunoSEQ multiplex PCR, and TCRdb kept only the in-frame ones, dropping some. The sample consists of approximately 100,000 clones, approximately 91% of them appearing once. The CDR3 totals 15 residues. Germline V gene sequence: CDR1 LNHDA, CDR2 SQIVND (reference sequence). V lost 3 bases and J lost 5; bases outside the gene matches: 8. The chain has TRBV19 and TRBJ2-5, with 8 positions matching TRBD2. This sequence originates from a female donor with multiple sclerosis, enrolled in a pregnancy study. Here the sequenced sample was peripheral blood, taken after pregnancy. The CDR3 DNA reads as TGTGCCAGTAGTATTGTAGCGGGGAGCCGGGAGACCCAGTACTTC. Translated: CASSIVAGSRETQYF.